These T cell receptor beta chains were read from a single sample in a study of T cell repertoires in ileal Crohn's disease. Generated by immunoSEQ multiplex PCR, the TCRdb table keeps only in-frame clones and is missing some. The sample contains 12,000 to 15,000 clones, about 85% of which appear only once. Material for sequencing was ileal tissue. Every receptor here comes from an adult with Crohn's disease. Each CDR3 is given with its conserved first and last residue. The D gene is left open where the match is weak. Expanded clones get a size class; other rows say once, few or many, or leave the size out.

clone_size	j_call	d_call	cdr3_length	v_call	cdr3_nt	cdr3_aa
-	TRBJ1-1	-	12	TRBV2	TGTGCCAGCATACAGCTGAACACTGAAGCTTTCTTT	CASIQLNTEAFF
-	TRBJ2-7	TRBD2	14	TRBV7-2	TGTGCCAGCAGCCGGGGGGGGCAAATTTACGAGCAGTACTTC	CASSRGGQIYEQYF
-	TRBJ2-6	-	15	TRBV2	TGTGCCAGCAGTGGGGGGGTCGGTGGGGCCAACGTCCTGACTTTC	CASSGGVGGANVLTF
-	TRBJ2-7	-	14	TRBV18	TGTGCCAGCTCACCTTCGGACAGCCCAAACGAGCAGTACTTC	CASSPSDSPNEQYF
-	TRBJ1-2	-	14	TRBV7-2	TGTGCCAGCAGCTTAGAGGACACTACCTATGGCTACACCTTC	CASSLEDTTYGYTF
-	TRBJ1-1	-	13	TRBV18	TGTGCCAGCTCACCCGCGGCGCACACTGAAGCTTTCTTT	CASSPAAHTEAFF
-	TRBJ1-5	TRBD1	16	TRBV13	TGTGCCAGCAGCTTAGGCGGGACAGGGGGGAATCAGCCCCAGCATTTT	CASSLGGTGGNQPQHF
-	TRBJ2-3	-	15	TRBV2	TGTGCCAGCACCAATATGGAGACTCCCACAGATACGCAGTATTTT	CASTNMETPTDTQYF
once	TRBJ2-2	TRBD1	15	TRBV27	TGTGCCAGCAGCGAGGGGACAGCCGACACCGGGGAGCTGTTTTTT	CASSEGTADTGELFF
-	TRBJ2-7	TRBD2	18	TRBV4-2	TGTGCCAGCAGCCAACGACTAGCGGGAGGGCCAGATCGTGGCGAGCAGTACTTC	CASSQRLAGGPDRGEQYF
-	TRBJ1-1	-	13	TRBV19	TGTGCCAGTAGTACCCAGGGCGACACTGAAGCTTTCTTT	CASSTQGDTEAFF
-	TRBJ1-3	-	13	TRBV7-9	TGTGCCAGCAGCTTATTAGCTGGAAACACCATATATTTT	CASSLLAGNTIYF
-	TRBJ2-3	-	16	TRBV7-3	TGTGCCAGCAGCTTAAGTCTCTTGTCTAGCACAGATACGCAGTATTTT	CASSLSLLSSTDTQYF
-	TRBJ2-4	-	14	TRBV2	TGTGCCAGCAAGGAGGGGACAGTCTTGAACATTCAGTACTTC	CASKEGTVLNIQYF